The 27 T cell receptor beta chains below come from one sample, sequenced in a study of T-cell reconstitution after alpha-beta-depleted transplantation in children (TCRdb year 2016). Libraries came from PCR. The run used an Illumina HiSeq 2500. TCR libraries were prepared with molecular barcoding, using unique molecular identifiers to normalize TCRbeta repertoire quantification. Using fastp at Q25 and MiXCR, TCRdb reprocessed the public reads and kept productive beta chains. Each CDR3 protein gets just one entry, which takes the most common genes and DNA from the rows behind it. This sample holds hundreds of thousands of distinct CDR3 sequences; around 15% were observed only once. Jointly, the top ten make up roughly 5% of the sample. The treatment or condition label corresponds to: allogeneic hematopoietic cell transplantation with graft depleted of TCRalphabeta T cells and CD19 B cells. Specimen: PBMCs, mostly from graft donor cells, collected 360 days after TCRalphabeta/CD19-depleted stem cell transplant. The receptors were gathered from a male patient between 5 and 17 years old who had a stem cell transplant for acute lymphoblastic leukemia, so the T cells may come from the graft donor.

A few counts support this clonotype. V gene TRBV27 combines with J gene TRBJ2-1, with 7 bases aligning to TRBD2. The V gene end was trimmed by 5 bases and the J gene end by 7 bases; junction bases not matched to a gene: 11. The CDR3 is 15 residues long. Germline assignment: CDR1 MNHEY and CDR2 SMNVEV (reference sequence). CDR3 DNA sequence: TGTGCCAGCAGTGTCAGGGTCCTAGCGGTAAATGAGCAGTTCTTC. Translating it yields CASSVRVLAVNEQFF.

The chain has TRBV11-2 and TRBJ2-1, with a tentative D call TRBD1 (9 bases). V was cut by 4 bases and J by 2 bases, with 18 bases left in between. The CDR3 is 17 residues long. The germline gives CDR1 SGHAT, CDR2 FQNNGV. CDR3 in amino acids: CASSSTGGTGTYNEQFF. The CDR3 DNA follows: TGTGCCAGCAGCTCAACGGGAGGGACAGGGACCTACAATGAGCAGTTCTTC.

This clonotype occurred many times. The rearrangement links TRBV2 to TRBJ2-1; weak D call: TRBD2 (6 bases). There are 12 residues in the CDR3. Germline loops: CDR1 SNHLY, CDR2 FYNNEI. Trimming cost V 6 bases and J 4 bases, with 7 bases left between them. The CDR3 nucleotides are TGTGCCAGCAGCCGGGAGTACAATGAGCAGTTCTTC. Translating it yields CASSREYNEQFF.

This clonotype was observed many times. The rearrangement uses TRBV9 and TRBJ2-2; tentatively, D is TRBD1 (6 bases). The CDR3 totals 14 residues. V dropped 4 bases and J dropped 7 bases, with 14 bases sitting between them. Germline values: CDR1 SGDLS, CDR2 YYNGEE. The CDR3: CASSPQGLGGELFF. CDR3 in DNA: TGTGCCAGCAGCCCGCAGGGGCTAGGCGGGGAGCTGTTTTTT.

This clonotype was counted many times. The chain couples TRBV29-1 to TRBJ2-7; D might be TRBD1 (5 bases). The V end was cut by 4 bases, the J end by 4 bases, with 8 bases between. This CDR3 has 11 residues. Germline V gene lookup returns CDR1 SQVTM and CDR2 ANQGSEA. The chain's CDR3 is CSVGQLYEQYF. CDR3 DNA: TGCAGCGTTGGACAGCTATACGAGCAGTACTTC.

The sample holds one count of this clonotype. V and J are TRBV15 and TRBJ2-1; no reliable D call. There are 13 residues in the CDR3. Germline CDR1 is LNHNV and CDR2 is YYDKDF (reference sequence). V lost 0 bases, J lost 4 bases, and 4 bases lay in between. The CDR3 DNA sequence: TGTGCCACCAGCAGAGATGGGTACAATGAGCAGTTCTTC. This encodes CATSRDGYNEQFF.

The chain has TRBV5-1 and TRBJ1-3; D remains ambiguous. CDR1 and CDR2 from the germline V gene are SGHRS and YFSETQ. V was shortened by 0 bases and J by 0 bases, with 13 bases between the two germline ends. The CDR3 spans 17 residues. The CDR3 is CASSLANSRSSGNTIYF. In DNA form, the CDR3 reads TGCGCCAGCAGCTTGGCCAACTCCCGGAGCTCTGGAAACACCATATATTTT. Based on the CDR3 plus reference TRBV5-1 and TRBJ1-3, the full variable domain is KAGVTQTPRYLIKTRGQQVTLSCSPISGHRSVSWYQQTPGQGLQFLFEYFSETQRNKGNFPGRFSGRQFSNSRSEMNVSTLELGDSALYLCASSLANSRSSGNTIYFGEGSWLTVV.

As regards this clonotype: One junction end does not reproduce the germline sequence, and a read error may be involved. The V and J genes are TRBV29-1 and TRBJ1-5; D uncertain. This CDR3 spans 11 amino acids. Germline loops: CDR1 SQVTM, CDR2 ANQGSEA. In DNA form, the CDR3 reads TGCAGCGTGGAAGGTGACTCTACCCAGCATTTT. Encoded protein: CSVEGDSTQHF.

This clonotype was recorded a few times. This chain's CDR3 is CASSYSSGDYYGYTF. The CDR3 nucleotides are TGTGCCAGCAGTTACTCGTCTGGGGACTACTATGGCTACACCTTC. This chain uses TRBV6-5 with TRBJ1-2; D may be TRBD1 (5 bases). The CDR3 extends over 15 amino acids. V was cut by 0 bases and J by 3 bases, with 11 bases left in between. Germline V CDR1 and CDR2: MNHEY, SVGAGI.

The J gene is TRBJ2-1, the V gene TRBV7-9; D unresolved. Germline values: CDR1 SEHNR, CDR2 FQNEAQ (reference sequence). The CDR3 is made up of 11 amino acids. V was clipped by 6 bases and J by 10 bases, with 10 bases between them. This CDR3 is CASSIAREQFF. Here the CDR3 DNA reads TGTGCCAGCAGTATCGCTCGGGAGCAGTTCTTC.

This clonotype was recorded at least ten times. The chain employs TRBV5-1 and TRBJ1-2; weak D call: TRBD1 (6 bases). The germline V gene encodes CDR1 SGHRS and CDR2 YFSETQ. V was clipped by 0 bases and J by 5 bases, with 11 bases between them. This CDR3 has 14 residues. The chain's CDR3 is CASSLGTALYGYTF. The CDR3 DNA reads as TGCGCCAGCAGCTTGGGGACAGCCCTTTATGGCTACACCTTC.

The chain carries TRBV18 and TRBJ2-5, with D tentatively TRBD2 (5 bases). This CDR3 has 15 residues. CDR1 is KGHSH, CDR2 LQKENI, per germline. The ends were cut back, 0 bases at V and 2 bases at J, with 10 bases in the middle. CDR3 region: CASSPPSTGQETQYF. CDR3 nucleotides: TGTGCCAGCTCACCACCGAGTACGGGGCAAGAGACCCAGTACTTC.

This clonotype has a count of ten or more. The chain uses TRBV9 and TRBJ1-1, with a possible D match to TRBD1 (5 bases). This CDR3 comprises 16 residues. Germline V gene data show CDR1 as SGDLS and CDR2 as YYNGEE. V gave up 1 base and J gave up 0 bases, with 13 bases separating them. CDR3 sequence: CASSVSPRAVNTEAFF. The CDR3 DNA is TGTGCCAGCAGCGTAAGTCCCAGGGCGGTGAACACTGAAGCTTTCTTT.

The chain links TRBV20-1 to TRBJ2-2, with a weak D call TRBD1 (6 bases). CDR1 DFQATT and CDR2 SNEGSKA come from the germline V gene (reference sequence). CDR3 size: 15 residues. The V and J ends lost 3 bases and 0 bases respectively, with 11 bases between them. CDR3 coding DNA: TGCAGTGCTAGGGGCCGGACAGCGAACACCGGGGAGCTGTTTTTT. Translating it yields CSARGRTANTGELFF.

The chain uses TRBV5-1 and TRBJ1-3, with 8 bases fitting TRBD1. Looked up from germline, CDR1 is SGHRS and CDR2 is YFSETQ. V shed 4 bases, J shed 0 bases, and the junction held 9 bases outside the gene matches. The length of the CDR3 is 17 residues. CDR3 protein: CASSLGQAPRSGNTIYF. The CDR3 bases are TGCGCCAGCAGCCTGGGACAGGCCCCCCGCTCTGGAAACACCATATATTTT.

This clonotype showed up just a few times. The rearrangement uses TRBV15 and TRBJ2-3; D ambiguous. The CDR3 is 14 amino acids. Germline V gives CDR1 LNHNV, CDR2 YYDKDF (reference sequence). Trimming left V 5 bases short and J 4 bases short, with 13 bases between. CDR3 bases: TGTGCCACCAGCCTCCGGGCTATGGCAGATACGCAGTATTTT. Protein product: CATSLRAMADTQYF.

This chain links TRBV12-3 or TRBV12-4 with TRBJ2-3; D is ambiguous. V was trimmed by 3 bases and J by 2 bases, leaving 15 bases between them. The length of the CDR3 is 16 residues. The CDR3 reads CASSFLSVGYTDTQYF. The CDR3 nucleotides are TGTGCCAGCAGTTTTCTGTCGGTCGGCTACACAGATACGCAGTATTTT.

The chain links TRBV7-8 to TRBJ2-3; D assignment may be TRBD1 or TRBD2 (5 bases each). The CDR3 totals 16 residues. V was pared by 4 bases and J by 0 bases, with 14 bases between. Per the germline V gene, CDR1 is SGHVS and CDR2 is FQNEAQ. Here the CDR3 reads CASSSWGRDSTDTQYF. In DNA form, the CDR3 reads TGTGCCAGCAGCTCGTGGGGCAGGGACAGCACAGATACGCAGTATTTT.

The chain recombines TRBV7-8 with TRBJ1-1, with D possibly being TRBD1 (6 bases). CDR3 length: 16 amino acids. V was cut by 5 bases and J by 0 bases, with 16 bases left in between. Germline CDR1 reads SGHVS; CDR2 reads FQNEAQ. CDR3: CASSPADRPMNTEAFF. In DNA form, the CDR3 reads TGTGCCAGCAGCCCGGCGGACAGACCTATGAACACTGAAGCTTTCTTT.

The chain carries TRBV7-2 and TRBJ2-7; 13 bases are shared with TRBD2. The CDR3 has 12 amino acids. Germline V gene lookup returns CDR1 SGHTA and CDR2 FQGNSA. Germline trimming cut 11 bases from V and 6 bases from J; bases unmatched to any gene: 4. Here the CDR3 reads CAGLAGDGEQYF. The CDR3 bases are TGTGCCGGACTAGCGGGAGATGGCGAGCAGTACTTC.

The CDR3 spells CASSQDKSEQFF. CDR3 sequence (DNA): TGCGCCAGCAGCCAAGACAAGAGTGAGCAGTTCTTC. V is TRBV4-1 and J is TRBJ2-1, with D hard to call. This CDR3 comprises 12 residues. The V end was cut by 0 bases, the J end by 9 bases, with 6 bases between. Germline loops: CDR1 MGHRA, CDR2 YSYEKL.

This clonotype was counted many times. This chain links TRBV5-1 with TRBJ1-1; D is possibly TRBD1 (6 bases). The germline V and J ends were trimmed by 4 bases and 6 bases, with 10 bases remaining between them. Per the germline V gene, CDR1 is SGHRS and CDR2 is YFSETQ. The CDR3 is made up of 12 amino acids. The DNA of the CDR3 is TGCGCCAGCAGCCCAGGGGAGGCTGAAGCTTTCTTT. Translating gives CASSPGEAEAFF.

The rearrangement uses TRBV5-1 and TRBJ2-7; TRBD2 aligns across 12 bases. Germline CDR1 reads SGHRS; CDR2 reads YFSETQ. The CDR3 totals 15 residues. V dropped 5 bases and J dropped 2; count of bases not matched to a gene: 5. The CDR3: CASSWTSGIPYEQYF. The CDR3 DNA sequence: TGCGCCAGCAGTTGGACTAGCGGGATCCCCTACGAGCAGTACTTC.

This clonotype was recorded a few times. J is TRBJ2-7 and V is TRBV28; D call uncertain. V was clipped by 7 bases and J by 4 bases, with 14 bases between them. This CDR3 comprises 13 residues. Looked up from germline, CDR1 is MDHEN and CDR2 is SYDVKM. This chain's CDR3 is CASTSVLGYEQYF. CDR3 sequence (DNA): TGTGCCAGCACCTCAGTTCTTGGGTACGAGCAGTACTTC.

This clonotype was counted a few times. The rearrangement links TRBV15 to TRBJ2-5; a weak D match, TRBD2 (5 bases). Germline V gene data show CDR1 as LNHNV and CDR2 as YYDKDF (reference sequence). V shed 1 base and J shed 5 bases, with 11 bases lying between them. There are 14 residues in the CDR3. The CDR3 coding sequence is TGTGCCACCAGCAGAGTTCTAGCCCTGGAGACCCAGTACTTC. This sequence encodes CATSRVLALETQYF.

In its sample, this clonotype was seen a few times. The chain recombines TRBV20-1 with TRBJ2-5; perhaps TRBD1 as D (5 bases). Germline V lookup: CDR1 DFQATT, CDR2 SNEGSKA (reference sequence). V was trimmed by 0 bases and J by 5 bases, leaving 25 bases between them. This CDR3 region has 18 residues. CDR3 amino acids: CSARDSWAGHALGETQYF. The CDR3 bases are TGCAGTGCTAGAGATTCCTGGGCAGGGCACGCCTTGGGGGAGACCCAGTACTTC.

The V gene is TRBV18, the J gene TRBJ2-5; 8 bases align to TRBD1. Germline V gene sequence: CDR1 KGHSH, CDR2 LQKENI. This CDR3 has 15 residues. Trimming removed 1 base from V and 5 bases from J; junction bases left unmatched: 6. The CDR3, as DNA: TGTGCCAGCTCACCACGGGACAGGCAAAGGGAGACCCAGTACTTC. Residues: CASSPRDRQRETQYF.